A selection of T cell receptor beta chains follows, all from one sample in a study of CD4 T cells in relation to SARS-CoV-2 and coronaviruses. For these TCRs, the target antigens are not known. The data were produced by immunoSEQ multiplex PCR, yet TCRdb's version contains in-frame clones alone and is incomplete. The sample has just over 35,000 clones, approximately 80% seen once. Sequenced sample: memory CD4+ T cells from PBMCs, cultured in vitro. These receptors all stem from an adult with COVID-19. CDR3s include the opening cysteine and the closing phenylalanine or tryptophan. Fields, in order: CDR3 protein, CDR3 DNA, clone size, J gene, D gene, V gene. The D gene is left open where the match is weak. Size values are once, few and many counts, or a class for expanded clones, and some rows have none.

CASSKTSGIIYEQYF	TGTGCCAGCAGTAAGACTAGCGGGATCATCTACGAGCAGTACTTC	-	TRBJ2-7	TRBD2	TRBV2
CASSLAGGAETQYF	TGTGCCAGCAGCTTGGCGGGAGGGGCGGAGACCCAGTACTTC	-	TRBJ2-5	TRBD2	TRBV5-4
CASSQVSLAELQETQYF	TGTGCCAGCAGCCAAGTCTCTCTAGCGGAGCTCCAAGAGACCCAGTACTTC	once	TRBJ2-5	TRBD2	TRBV3-1/TRBV3-2
CASAGAGVRGNEQFF	TGTGCCAGTGCGGGGGCCGGGGTCAGGGGCAATGAGCAGTTCTTC	-	TRBJ2-1	-	TRBV19
CASSQELAGGVDTQYF	TGCGCCAGCAGCCAAGAACTAGCGGGAGGGGTAGATACGCAGTATTTT	few	TRBJ2-3	TRBD2	TRBV4-3
CASSLEGTARSYEQYF	TGTGCCAGCAGCCTCGAGGGGACAGCGAGATCCTACGAGCAGTACTTC	-	TRBJ2-7	TRBD1	TRBV7-9
CARNYTSQREETQYF	TGTGCCAGGAACTACACTTCCCAAAGGGAAGAGACCCAGTACTTC	-	TRBJ2-5	-	TRBV27
CASSIRDSGANVLTF	TGTGCCAGCAGTATACGGGACTCTGGGGCCAACGTCCTGACTTTC	-	TRBJ2-6	-	TRBV28
CAWNQWTSGNEHNEQFF	TGTGCCTGGAACCAGTGGACTAGCGGGAACGAACACAATGAGCAGTTCTTC	once	TRBJ2-1	TRBD2	TRBV30
CASSPHTAPYEQYF	TGTGCCAGCAGCCCCCATACGGCCCCCTACGAGCAGTACTTC	-	TRBJ2-7	-	TRBV6-6
CASSATPGGMNTEAFF	TGTGCCAGCAGCGCCACGCCCGGTGGGATGAACACTGAAGCTTTCTTT	-	TRBJ1-1	-	TRBV11-2
CASSRDSRPGELFF	TGTGCCAGCAGCCGGGACTCCAGACCGGGGGAGCTGTTTTTT	-	TRBJ2-2	-	TRBV2
CASSYRDGETYEQYF	TGTGCCAGCAGTTACCGGGACGGGGAAACCTACGAGCAGTACTTC	-	TRBJ2-7	-	TRBV6-5
CASSVGTGTNEKLFF	TGTGCCAGCAGCGTGGGGACGGGGACTAATGAAAAACTGTTTTTT	-	TRBJ1-4	-	TRBV9
CASSYQGRDTEAFF	TGTGCCAGCAGTTACCAGGGGCGGGACACTGAAGCTTTCTTT	-	TRBJ1-1	-	TRBV6-5
CSVEGAGGRAFETQYF	TGCAGCGTTGAGGGGGCCGGCGGGAGGGCCTTCGAGACCCAGTACTTC	-	TRBJ2-5	TRBD2	TRBV29-1
CASSPTNRGYTF	TGTGCCAGCAGCCCCACGAATCGAGGCTACACCTTC	-	TRBJ1-2	-	TRBV7-2
CASSPQMVGPSGNTIYF	TGCGCCAGCAGCCCCCAAATGGTCGGGCCCTCTGGAAACACCATATATTTT	-	TRBJ1-3	-	TRBV4-1
CASSLRPGTDNEQFF	TGCGCCAGCAGCTTGCGTCCCGGGACAGACAATGAGCAGTTCTTC	-	TRBJ2-1	TRBD1	TRBV5-1
CASSIKTGSYEQYF	TGTGCCAGTAGTATAAAGACGGGATCCTACGAGCAGTACTTC	few	TRBJ2-7	-	TRBV19
CASSQDLTSGLYNEQFF	TGTGCCAGCAGCCAAGATCTGACTAGCGGATTATACAATGAGCAGTTCTTC	-	TRBJ2-1	TRBD2	TRBV3-1/TRBV3-2
CASSLSTGTEKLFF	TGTGCCAGTAGTCTAAGCACCGGGACTGAAAAACTGTTTTTT	few	TRBJ1-4	-	TRBV19
CASSLETELFF	TGTGCCAGCAGCTTAGAAACGGAGCTGTTTTTT	few	TRBJ2-2	-	TRBV7-8
CASSSLALGYLRETQYF	TGTGCCAGCAGTTCTCTCGCACTAGGGTATTTGCGAGAGACCCAGTACTTC	-	TRBJ2-5	-	TRBV28
CASARLWGSGNIEQYF	TGTGCCAGCGCCCGACTATGGGGTAGCGGGAATATCGAGCAGTACTTC	-	TRBJ2-7	TRBD2	TRBV6-4
CASSFLVGDNNEQFF	TGCGCCAGCAGCTTTCTTGTCGGAGACAATAATGAGCAGTTCTTC	-	TRBJ2-1	-	TRBV5-1
CASSHWSEITDTQYF	TGCGCCAGCAGCCACTGGTCAGAGATCACAGATACGCAGTATTTT	-	TRBJ2-3	-	TRBV4-1
CASTPNRGRFYEQYF	TGTGCCAGCACACCCAATCGGGGGCGATTCTACGAGCAGTACTTC	-	TRBJ2-7	-	TRBV5-5
CASSTGENTGELFF	TGTGCCAGCTCCACAGGAGAGAACACCGGGGAGCTGTTTTTT	-	TRBJ2-2	-	TRBV6-6
CASSVAWNEKLFF	TGTGCCAGCAGTGTGGCCTGGAATGAAAAACTGTTTTTT	-	TRBJ1-4	-	TRBV2
CASSSQREEQFF	TGTGCCAGCAGCTCCCAGCGGGAGGAGCAGTTCTTC	-	TRBJ2-1	TRBD2	TRBV7-3
CASSQVDTEQYF	TGCGCCAGCAGCCAAGTAGATACAGAGCAGTACTTC	-	TRBJ2-7	-	TRBV4-1
CASSPLFTRAGANVLTF	TGTGCCAGCAGCCCCCTTTTTACAAGAGCTGGGGCCAACGTCCTGACTTTC	-	TRBJ2-6	-	TRBV4-2
CASSQAGTSGRVSYNEQFF	TGTGCCAGCAGCCAAGCCGGGACTAGCGGGAGGGTTTCCTACAATGAGCAGTTCTTC	-	TRBJ2-1	TRBD2	TRBV3-1/TRBV3-2
CASSYAGTSFDEQYF	TGTGCCAGCAGTTACGCGGGGACTAGTTTCGACGAGCAGTACTTC	-	TRBJ2-7	TRBD2	TRBV6-5
CASSPPGHKGDYGYTF	TGTGCCAGCTCACCCCCGGGACACAAAGGGGACTATGGCTACACCTTC	-	TRBJ1-2	-	TRBV18
CASSSGDTQYF	TGTGCCAGTAGTTCGGGGGATACGCAGTATTTT	-	TRBJ2-3	-	TRBV19
CASSFVPRVRLAGGDEQFF	TGTGCCAGCAGTTTTGTGCCCCGCGTGAGGCTAGCGGGAGGCGATGAGCAGTTCTTC	-	TRBJ2-1	TRBD2	TRBV28
CASSYDRGDYGYTF	TGTGCCAGCAGTTACGACAGGGGGGATTATGGCTACACCTTC	-	TRBJ1-2	TRBD1	TRBV6-2/TRBV6-3
CAWSTSGSYEQYF	TGTGCCTGGAGCACTAGCGGGAGCTACGAGCAGTACTTC	-	TRBJ2-7	TRBD2	TRBV30
CASKPMGGAWGEAFF	TGTGCCAGTAAACCCATGGGGGGGGCATGGGGTGAAGCTTTCTTT	once	TRBJ1-1	-	TRBV19
CASSLVGRTTDTQYF	TGTGCCAGCAGCTTAGTGGGCCGGACCACAGATACGCAGTATTTT	-	TRBJ2-3	-	TRBV5-6
CASSVGSGATYEQYF	TGTGCCAGCAGCGTAGGTTCGGGTGCAACCTACGAGCAGTACTTC	-	TRBJ2-7	-	TRBV9
CASSPDSPYGYTF	TGTGCCAGCAGCCCTGACAGCCCCTATGGCTACACCTTC	-	TRBJ1-2	-	TRBV5-4
CASTTETGVYTEAFF	TGTGCCAGCACTACGGAGACAGGGGTATACACTGAAGCTTTCTTT	-	TRBJ1-1	TRBD1	TRBV28
CASSPRPVGGLDYEQYF	TGTGCCAGCAGCCCCCGACCCGTGGGGGGATTAGACTACGAGCAGTACTTC	-	TRBJ2-7	-	TRBV9